The rows below give T cell receptor beta chains drawn from one sample of a study of shared clonotypes between healthy human individuals. Only in-frame clones appear in the TCRdb table, and some are missing; sequencing was by immunoSEQ multiplex PCR. The table lists roughly 700,000 clones, roughly 87% of them singletons, with less than 40% in the top ten. Sequenced input: memory CD8+ T cells from PBMCs. These receptors were obtained from a young man in good health. Some clones in this sample may be carry-over from other donors' samples. CDR3s include the opening cysteine and the closing phenylalanine or tryptophan. A D gene is named only where the DNA matches it firmly. A row's size may be missing; if present it is once, few, many or a size class.

clone size,J gene,V gene,D gene,CDR3 protein,CDR3 DNA
once,TRBJ1-1,TRBV6-5,NA,CASSYSRRGTEAFF,TGTGCCAGCAGTTACTCCCGCAGGGGAACTGAAGCTTTCTTT
NA,TRBJ2-7,TRBV4-3,NA,CASSQDRWDEQYF,TGCGCCAGCAGCCAAGATCGGTGGGACGAGCAGTACTTC
NA,TRBJ2-7,TRBV14,NA,CASSHAVTGYEQYF,TGTGCCAGCAGTCACGCCGTCACGGGCTACGAGCAGTACTTC
NA,TRBJ2-1,TRBV30,TRBD2,CAWKGLAGVGEQFF,TGTGCCTGGAAAGGACTAGCGGGAGTCGGTGAGCAGTTCTTC
NA,TRBJ1-2,TRBV7-9,NA,CASSPHSASRDGYTF,TGTGCCAGCAGCCCCCATTCGGCCAGCAGGGACGGCTACACCTTC
NA,TRBJ2-2,TRBV27,TRBD1,CASSRTGVYTGELFF,TGTGCCAGCAGTAGGACAGGGGTGTACACCGGGGAGCTGTTTTTT
NA,TRBJ1-2,TRBV14,NA,CASSGSDPDGPNYGYTF,TGTGCCAGCAGCGGCTCAGATCCGGACGGACCTAACTATGGCTACACCTTC
NA,TRBJ2-1,TRBV27,NA,CASNRVRGNEQFF,TGTGCCAGCAACAGGGTGAGGGGCAATGAGCAGTTCTTC
NA,TRBJ2-1,TRBV13,TRBD2,CASSSRLAFHEQFF,TGTGCCAGCAGCTCACGACTAGCTTTCCATGAGCAGTTCTTC
once,TRBJ2-1,TRBV5-8,NA,CASSEDFNEQFF,TGTGCCAGCAGCGAGGACTTTAATGAGCAGTTCTTC
NA,TRBJ2-7,TRBV11-2,NA,CASSYHGGTPSYEQYF,TGTGCCAGCAGCTACCATGGGGGTACCCCCTCCTACGAGCAGTACTTC
NA,TRBJ2-1,TRBV15,TRBD2,CATSSGTNPHNEQFF,TGTGCCACCAGCTCCGGGACTAACCCCCACAATGAGCAGTTCTTC
NA,TRBJ1-3,TRBV30,NA,CACRRPRRGVPGNTIYF,TGTGCCTGCCGGCGACCCAGGCGGGGGGTCCCTGGAAACACCATATATTTT
NA,TRBJ2-7,TRBV5-8,TRBD2,CASSLWFRAGGLEQYF,TGTGCCAGCAGCTTGTGGTTCCGGGCGGGAGGGCTCGAGCAGTACTTC
NA,TRBJ2-2,TRBV29-1,NA,CSATTANTGELFF,TGCAGCGCGACGACAGCGAACACCGGGGAGCTGTTTTTT
NA,TRBJ2-2,TRBV7-6,NA,CAARTANTGELFF,TGTGCCGCCCGGACTGCGAACACCGGGGAGCTGTTTTTT
NA,TRBJ1-2,TRBV2,NA,CASQGHYGYTF,TGTGCCAGCCAGGGGCACTATGGCTACACCTTT
NA,TRBJ1-5,TRBV11-2,NA,CASSSGTFNQPQHF,TGTGCCAGCAGCTCCGGGACATTCAATCAGCCCCAGCATTTT
NA,TRBJ2-7,TRBV2,TRBD1,CASSPKKHRGMDEQYF,TGTGCCAGCAGCCCAAAAAAGCACAGGGGTATGGACGAGCAGTACTTC
NA,TRBJ2-1,TRBV6-1,NA,CASGPGRTTYNEQFF,TGTGCCAGCGGGCCGGGACGCACAACTTACAATGAGCAGTTCTTC
NA,TRBJ1-2,TRBV7-2,TRBD1,CASSPWGQNGYTF,TGTGCCAGCAGCCCATGGGGACAGAACGGCTACACCTTC
NA,TRBJ1-5,TRBV10-3,TRBD1,CAIRETGGNQPQHF,TGTGCCATCAGGGAGACAGGGGGCAATCAGCCCCAGCATTTT
once,TRBJ1-5,TRBV2,TRBD1,CASRPDRGDNQPQHF,TGTGCCAGCAGACCCGACAGGGGGGACAATCAGCCCCAGCATTTT
NA,TRBJ2-1,TRBV10-2,NA,CASTGGDLGLFNEQFF,TGCGCCAGCACAGGAGGGGACTTAGGACTATTCAATGAGCAGTTCTTC
NA,TRBJ2-7,TRBV5-6,TRBD2,CASSSGSGGSIYEQYF,TGTGCCAGCAGCTCGGGTAGTGGCGGGAGTATTTACGAGCAGTACTTC
NA,TRBJ2-7,TRBV10-2,TRBD1,CASSGTGDISYEQYF,TGCGCCAGCAGTGGGACAGGGGATATCTCCTACGAGCAGTACTTC
NA,TRBJ1-1,TRBV9,NA,CASSVAPENTEAFF,TGTGCCAGCAGCGTAGCTCCCGAGAACACTGAAGCTTTCTTT
NA,TRBJ2-7,TRBV28,TRBD2,CASRIIGPSGRNEQYF,TGTGCCAGCCGGATTATAGGGCCTAGCGGGAGAAACGAGCAGTACTTC
NA,TRBJ2-3,TRBV15,TRBD2,CATSGLAGDTQYF,TGTGCCACCTCCGGACTAGCGGGAGATACGCAGTATTTT
NA,TRBJ2-7,TRBV19,TRBD2,CASSIRGELADYEQYF,TGTGCCAGTAGTATTCGGGGTGAACTAGCGGACTACGAGCAGTACTTC
NA,TRBJ2-7,TRBV29-1,NA,CSAVSYEQYF,TGCAGCGCCGTCTCCTACGAGCAGTACTTC
NA,TRBJ2-7,TRBV7-2,NA,CASSLGQGWEQYF,TGTGCCAGCAGCTTAGGGCAGGGGTGGGAGCAGTACTTC
NA,TRBJ2-3,TRBV10-1,NA,CARPLDTQYF,TGCGCCAGGCCCCTAGATACGCAGTATTTT
NA,TRBJ2-3,TRBV9,TRBD1,CASSGLTMIGTGGPDTQYF,TGTGCCAGCAGCGGACTCACTATGATCGGGACAGGGGGTCCAGATACGCAGTATTTT
NA,TRBJ2-7,TRBV4-1,NA,CASSQDGVGTNSYEQYF,TGCGCCAGCAGCCAAGATGGGGTTGGGACAAACTCCTACGAGCAGTACTTC
NA,TRBJ2-7,TRBV9,NA,CASSSEGASNEQYF,TGTGCCAGCAGTTCGGAAGGGGCTAGCAACGAGCAGTACTTC
NA,TRBJ2-1,TRBV19,NA,CASSIVVSPRGEQFF,TGTGCCAGTAGTATAGTAGTGAGTCCCAGGGGTGAGCAGTTCTTC
NA,TRBJ1-5,TRBV7-2,NA,CASSLLAYSNQPQHF,TGTGCCAGCAGCTTATTAGCTTATAGCAATCAGCCCCAGCATTTT
NA,TRBJ1-1,TRBV6-1,NA,CASTDGANTEAFF,TGTGCCAGCACCGACGGGGCAAACACTGAAGCTTTCTTT
NA,TRBJ2-7,TRBV18,NA,CASSPGQLYEQYF,TGTGCCAGCTCACCTGGCCAGCTCTACGAGCAGTACTTC
NA,TRBJ2-3,TRBV9,TRBD2,CASSQEGGRSTDTQYF,TGTGCCAGCAGCCAGGAGGGCGGGAGGAGCACAGATACGCAGTATTTT
NA,TRBJ2-7,TRBV5-6,TRBD2,CASSRVGGPREQYF,TGTGCCAGCAGCCGGGTGGGAGGGCCGCGCGAGCAGTACTTC
NA,TRBJ2-7,TRBV7-9,NA,CASSPEQYF,TGTGCCAGCAGCCCAGAGCAGTACTTC
NA,TRBJ2-7,TRBV5-4,NA,CASSLGRDYEQYF,TGTGCCAGCAGCTTGGGGCGGGACTACGAGCAGTACTTC
NA,TRBJ1-1,TRBV9,NA,CASSGGGTSVAFF,TGTGCCAGCAGCGGGGGAGGGACGTCTGTGGCTTTCTTT
NA,TRBJ1-3,TRBV11-2,NA,CASSLVAGIFFGNTIYF,TGTGCCAGCAGCTTAGTGGCAGGAATCTTTTTCGGAAACACCATATATTTT
few,TRBJ1-4,TRBV4-1,TRBD1,CASSQEGQGYEKLFF,TGCGCCAGCAGCCAAGAGGGACAGGGGTATGAAAAACTGTTTTTT
NA,TRBJ1-5,TRBV21-1,NA,CASDDAASNQPQHF,TGTGCCAGCGACGACGCGGCGAGCAATCAGCCCCAGCATTTT
NA,TRBJ2-2,TRBV11-2,NA,CASSLGGFRGQSNTGELFF,TGTGCCAGCAGCCTAGGAGGGTTCAGGGGCCAATCGAACACCGGGGAGCTGTTTTTT
NA,TRBJ2-5,TRBV27,TRBD2,CASSPTSETTQYF,TGTGCCAGCAGTCCAACTAGCGAGACGACCCAGTACTTC
NA,TRBJ2-1,TRBV19,NA,CASSTPRGSEQFF,TGTGCCAGTAGTACCCCCCGGGGGAGCGAGCAGTTCTTC
NA,TRBJ1-2,TRBV6-5,TRBD1,CASSYATGVYGYTF,TGTGCCAGCAGTTACGCGACAGGGGTGTATGGCTACACCTTC
NA,TRBJ1-5,TRBV4-1,NA,CASSDRRNQPQHF,TGCGCCAGCAGCGATAGAAGGAATCAGCCCCAGCATTTT
NA,TRBJ1-5,TRBV27,NA,CASRNGNQPQHF,TGTGCCAGTCGGAACGGCAATCAGCCCCAGCATTTT
NA,TRBJ2-5,TRBV6-5,NA,CASSYSVGEQETQYF,TGTGCCAGCAGTTACTCGGTCGGGGAACAAGAGACCCAGTACTTC